This T cell receptor beta chain was recorded in a study of shared clonotypes between healthy human individuals. As to this clone: What it binds is not known. Other DNA sequences within the sample encode an identical CDR3.

General observations from the study: What naive subsets generally showed was a larger estimated richness than memory subsets showed.

Deep level was the assay's run setting. An even split of each subset's genomic DNA across several immunoSEQ plates was performed. When replicate PCRs were run on sorted subsets, they used 200 to 250 ng DNA, about 30,000 T cell genomes. TCRdb's table, derived via immunoSEQ multiplex PCR, lists solely in-frame clones and lacks some. Among roughly 1,800,000 clones, approximately 95% were seen once, and the ten largest hold around 1%. V gave up 0 bases and J gave up 0 bases, with 6 bases separating them. CDR3 size: 14 residues. The germline CDR1 and CDR2 sequences are GTSNPN and SVGIG (reference sequence). CD45RO-negative, CCR7-selected cells formed the naive CD8 fraction, which excluded terminally differentiated effector memory CD45RA+ cells.

This chain joins TRBV30 and TRBJ1-3; D unclear. The sequence came from a man aged 18 to 30 in good health. Sequenced material: naive CD8+ T cells sorted from blood. Here the CDR3 reads CAWSVSSSGNTIYF. The CDR3 DNA sequence: TGTGCCTGGAGTGTTAGTAGCTCTGGAAACACCATATATTTT.